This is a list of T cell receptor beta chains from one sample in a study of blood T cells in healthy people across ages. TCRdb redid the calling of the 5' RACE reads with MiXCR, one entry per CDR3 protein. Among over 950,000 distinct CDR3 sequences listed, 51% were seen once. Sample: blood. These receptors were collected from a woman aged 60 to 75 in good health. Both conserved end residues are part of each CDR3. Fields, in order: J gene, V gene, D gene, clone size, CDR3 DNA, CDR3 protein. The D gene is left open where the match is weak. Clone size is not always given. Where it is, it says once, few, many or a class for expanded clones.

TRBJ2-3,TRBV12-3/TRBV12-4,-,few,TGTGCCAGCCACCCCCCGGGCGCTACGCAGTATTTT,CASHPPGATQYF
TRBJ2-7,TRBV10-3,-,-,TGTGCCATCAGCCCTTGGGAGGCGGCGGTAGTCGAGCAGTACTTC,CAISPWEAAVVEQYF
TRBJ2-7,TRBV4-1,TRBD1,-,TGCGCCAGCAGCCTTCGGGACAGGGAGGGGTCCTACGAGCAGTACTTC,CASSLRDREGSYEQYF
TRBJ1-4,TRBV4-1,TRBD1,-,TGCGCCAGCAGCCAATTAGGGACAGCGAATGAAAAACCGTTTTTT,CASSQLGTANEKPFF
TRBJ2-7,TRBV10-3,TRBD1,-,TGTGCCATCAGTGAGTTCCCGACAGGGTACGAGCAGTACTTC,CAISEFPTGYEQYF
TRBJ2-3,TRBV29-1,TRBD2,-,TGCAGCGCCGGACTAGCGGGAGGCTCGACAGATACGCAGTATTTT,CSAGLAGGSTDTQYF
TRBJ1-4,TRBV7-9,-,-,TGTGCCAGCAGCTCCCCGGGGAGGGCCCATGAAAAACTGTTTTTT,CASSSPGRAHEKLFF
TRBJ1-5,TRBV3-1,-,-,TGTGCCAGCAGCCAAGAAATCGGTCAGCCCCAGCATTTT,CASSQEIGQPQHF
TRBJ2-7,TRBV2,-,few,TGTGCCACCACGAACGATGGCTACGAGCAGTACTTC,CATTNDGYEQYF
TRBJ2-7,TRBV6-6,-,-,TGTGCCAGCAGTTACGGCAGGGGCGACGAGCAGTACTTC,CASSYGRGDEQYF
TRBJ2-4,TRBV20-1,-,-,TGCAGTGCTAGCGAGTGGCGGGGAGACATTCAGTACTTC,CSASEWRGDIQYF
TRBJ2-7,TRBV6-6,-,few,TGTGCCAGCAGGGTTGGGGTCGAGCAGTACTTC,CASRVGVEQYF
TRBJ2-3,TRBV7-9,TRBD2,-,TGTGCCAGCAGCGCCGGACTAGCAGATACGCAGTATTTT,CASSAGLADTQYF
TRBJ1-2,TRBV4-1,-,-,TGCGCCAGCAGCCAAGACAGGACTTATGGCTACACCTTC,CASSQDRTYGYTF
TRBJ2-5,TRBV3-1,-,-,TGTGCCAGCAGCCAAAGGGGCAGGGGAGAGACCCAGTACTTC,CASSQRGRGETQYF
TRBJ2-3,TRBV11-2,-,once,TGTGCCAGCAGCTTAGAAGCAGCGCCCCCAAGAGATACGCAGTATTTT,CASSLEAAPPRDTQYF
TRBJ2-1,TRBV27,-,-,TGTGCCAGCAGTTTATCCGGGGCGGCCGAGCAGTTCTTC,CASSLSGAAEQFF
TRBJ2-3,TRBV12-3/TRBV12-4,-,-,TGTGCCAGCAGTTTAGCGGGGCCTGGGCTCTCGGCCGGAGATACGCAGTATTTT,CASSLAGPGLSAGDTQYF
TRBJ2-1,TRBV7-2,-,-,TGTGCCAGCAGCCCCATATGGGGAGCGGGACAACAGTTCTTC,CASSPIWGAGQQFF
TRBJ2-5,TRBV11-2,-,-,TGTGCCAGCAGCTTAGTTGCTGGGTTGGTAGAGACCCAGTACTTC,CASSLVAGLVETQYF
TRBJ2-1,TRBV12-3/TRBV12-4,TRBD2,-,TGTGCCAGCACGCGACTAGCGGGAGAGGATGAGCAGTTCTTC,CASTRLAGEDEQFF
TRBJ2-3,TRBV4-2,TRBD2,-,TGTGCCAGCAGCCAAAGACTAGCGGGGGGGAACACAGATACGCAGTATTTT,CASSQRLAGGNTDTQYF
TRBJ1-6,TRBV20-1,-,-,TGCAGTGCCTCCGGCAGCTATAATTCACCCCTCCACTTT,CSASGSYNSPLHF
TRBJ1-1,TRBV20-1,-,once,TGCAGTGCTAGCCGCTTTGGGGCTAACACTGAAGCTTTCTTT,CSASRFGANTEAFF
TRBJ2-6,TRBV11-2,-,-,TGTGCCAGCAGCCAAAGAAGGAGCTCTGGGGCCAACGTCCTGACTTTC,CASSQRRSSGANVLTF
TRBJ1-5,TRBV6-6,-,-,TGTGCCAGCAGTCCCGGAGGCGATGGAACGCCCCAGCATTTT,CASSPGGDGTPQHF
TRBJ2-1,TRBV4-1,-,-,TGCGCCAGCAGCCAAGTGTTGGGTTTTGATGAGCAGTTCTTC,CASSQVLGFDEQFF
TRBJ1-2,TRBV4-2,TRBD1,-,TGTGCCAGCAGCCGCGGGACAGCGACCTCCTATGGCTACACCTTC,CASSRGTATSYGYTF
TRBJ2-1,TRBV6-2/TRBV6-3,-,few,TGTGCCAGCGGGGAGAGACTCGAGCAGTTCTTC,CASGERLEQFF
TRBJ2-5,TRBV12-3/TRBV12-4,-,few,TGTGCCAGCAGGTCGGACGCGTACCAAGAGACCCAGTACTTC,CASRSDAYQETQYF
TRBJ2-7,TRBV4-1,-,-,TGCGCCAGCAGCCAACACCACTCCTACGAGCAGTACTTC,CASSQHHSYEQYF
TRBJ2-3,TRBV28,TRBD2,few,TGTGCCAGCAGTTTTATTTCGGGAGGGCCAGATACGCAGTATTTT,CASSFISGGPDTQYF
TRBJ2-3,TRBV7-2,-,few,TGTGCCAGCAGCCCCTCCTTAACCAGCACAGATACGCAGTATTTT,CASSPSLTSTDTQYF
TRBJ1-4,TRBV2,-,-,TGTGCCAGCAGTGAAAGGTCCATCTCCGGGGGGGGTGTAGAAAAACTGTTTTTT,CASSERSISGGGVEKLFF
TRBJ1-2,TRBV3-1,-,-,TGTGCCAGCAGCCGGACAGACGGTTCGTATGGCTACACCTTC,CASSRTDGSYGYTF
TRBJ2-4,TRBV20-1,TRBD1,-,TGCAGTGCCATACAGGGGGCGAACATTCAGTACTTC,CSAIQGANIQYF
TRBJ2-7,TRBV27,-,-,TGTGCCAGCAGTGGTGGGCTACCGACCTACGAGCAGTACTTC,CASSGGLPTYEQYF
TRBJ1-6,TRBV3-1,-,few,TGTGCCAGCAGCCAACAGCCAAATAATTCACCCCTCCACTTT,CASSQQPNNSPLHF
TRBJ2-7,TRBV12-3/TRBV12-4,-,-,TGTGCCAGCAGTTTAGCGCGGGCTGGGATCTACGAGCAGTACTTC,CASSLARAGIYEQYF
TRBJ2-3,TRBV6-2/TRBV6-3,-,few,TGTGCCAGCGGCCCTCGGGGAGTTTCTTGGGGCACAGATACGCAGTATTTT,CASGPRGVSWGTDTQYF
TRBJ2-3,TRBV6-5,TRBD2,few,TGTGCCAGCAGTTACATTCCTCGCGGGAGGTACACAGATACGCAGTATTTT,CASSYIPRGRYTDTQYF
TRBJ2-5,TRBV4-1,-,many,TGCGCCAGCAGCCAAGATCTTGACGGGCGTGGCGTTCAAGAGACCCAGTACTTC,CASSQDLDGRGVQETQYF
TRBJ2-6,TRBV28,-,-,TGTGCCAGCAGTTTGCGGACAGTGTTATCCTCTGGGGCCAACGTCCTGACTTTC,CASSLRTVLSSGANVLTF
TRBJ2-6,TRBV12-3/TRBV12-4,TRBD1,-,TGTGCCAGCAGTATGGACAGGGCTGGGGCCAACGTCCTGACTTTC,CASSMDRAGANVLTF
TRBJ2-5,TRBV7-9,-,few,TGTGCCAGCAGCTTTGGTCTAGTGGAGACCCAGTACTTC,CASSFGLVETQYF
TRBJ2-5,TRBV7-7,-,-,TGTGCCAGCAGCTTAGGGGGGGGACAAGGGGCAGAGACCCAGTACTTC,CASSLGGGQGAETQYF